The clone carrying this T cell receptor beta chain was detected ten times or more. What it binds is not known. This specimen belongs to a study of regulatory T cells in long-lasting Graves disease. Broader study findings: The work looked only at peripheral blood and did not look at thyroid tissue. Persistent patients had more shared public clonotypes (roughly 2,700) than new patients (roughly 900).

In building TCR beta libraries, iRepertoire HTBI primers were used together with Arm-PCR of CDR3 regions. Using its own MiXCR run on the multiplex PCR reads, TCRdb lists one record per CDR3 protein. This sample has approximately 350,000 distinct CDR3 sequences, with approximately 12% found just once. The time point here: newly diagnosed GD, antithyroid drugs for less than 3 months. Scientists built the TCR library using RNA that was extracted from PBMCs. The sample also formed part of further work on T cells in Graves' hyperthyroidism and ophthalmopathy. That investigation notes: Using the HTBI primer set, a first-round RT-PCR was run on the TCR CDR3. Appearing also in blood were most of the thyroid clonotypes expanded above 0.001.

The TCR sequence derives from a woman in her late teens or twenties with Graves disease. The source was peripheral blood mononuclear cells (PBMCs), collected at new diagnosis, from a patient treated with antithyroid drugs.

The CDR3 loop is CASRNSASPLHF. Here the CDR3 DNA reads TGTGCCAGCAGAAATTCGGCCTCACCCCTCCACTTT. V gene TRBV6-9 combines with J gene TRBJ1-6; D is uncertain. V was pared by 6 bases and J by 10 bases, with 10 bases between. There are 12 residues in the CDR3. Germline CDR1 MNHGY, CDR2 SVAAGI.